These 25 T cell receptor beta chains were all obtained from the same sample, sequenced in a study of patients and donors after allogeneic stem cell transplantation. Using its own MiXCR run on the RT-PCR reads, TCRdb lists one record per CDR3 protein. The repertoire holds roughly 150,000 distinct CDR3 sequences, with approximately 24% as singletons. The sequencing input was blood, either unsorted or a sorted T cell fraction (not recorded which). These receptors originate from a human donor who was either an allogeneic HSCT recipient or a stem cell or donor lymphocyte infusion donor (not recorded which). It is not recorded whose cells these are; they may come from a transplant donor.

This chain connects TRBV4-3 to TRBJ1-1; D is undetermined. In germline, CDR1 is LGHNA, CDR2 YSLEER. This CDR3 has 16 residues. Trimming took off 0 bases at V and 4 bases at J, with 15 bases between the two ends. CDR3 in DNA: TGCGCCAGCAGCCAAGATCTATGGCAGGAGGGCACTGAAGCTTTCTTT. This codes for CASSQDLWQEGTEAFF.

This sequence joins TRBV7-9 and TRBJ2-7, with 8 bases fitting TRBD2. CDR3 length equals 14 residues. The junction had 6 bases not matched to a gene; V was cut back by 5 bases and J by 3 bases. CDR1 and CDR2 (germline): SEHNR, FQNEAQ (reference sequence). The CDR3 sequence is CASSPGTRYYEQYF. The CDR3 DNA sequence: TGTGCCAGCAGCCCCGGGACTAGATACTACGAGCAGTACTTC.

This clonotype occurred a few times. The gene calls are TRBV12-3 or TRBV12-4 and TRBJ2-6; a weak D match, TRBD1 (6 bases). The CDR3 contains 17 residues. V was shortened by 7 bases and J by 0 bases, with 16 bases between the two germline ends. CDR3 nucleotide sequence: TGTGCCAGCACCAAGGGACAATTACCCTCTGGGGCCAACGTCCTGACTTTC. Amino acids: CASTKGQLPSGANVLTF.

This chain's CDR3 is CASSQPGAPGYGYTF. The CDR3 DNA follows: TGCGCCAGCAGCCAGCCGGGGGCTCCTGGCTATGGCTACACCTTC. This chain joins TRBV4-1 and TRBJ1-2; maybe TRBD1 (6 bases). CDR3 length: 15 residues. V lost 3 bases to trimming and J lost 4 bases, with 15 bases between them. CDR1 is MGHRA and CDR2 is YSYEKL in the germline V gene.

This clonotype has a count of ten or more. This CDR3 is CASSEEASGQITQYF. CDR3 DNA sequence: TGTGCCAGCAGTGAGGAGGCTAGCGGCCAGATAACGCAGTATTTT. The genes are TRBV2 and TRBJ2-3; 7 nucleotides agree with TRBD2. Germline CDR1 reads SNHLY; CDR2 reads FYNNEI. The J segment lost 9 bases and the V segment lost 3 bases, leaving 12 bases of the junction unmatched. The CDR3 sequence is 15 residues long.

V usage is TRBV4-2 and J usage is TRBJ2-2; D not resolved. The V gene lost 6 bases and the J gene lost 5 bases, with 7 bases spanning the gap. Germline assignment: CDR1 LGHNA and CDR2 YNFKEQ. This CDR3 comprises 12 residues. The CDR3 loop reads CASRPVTGELFF. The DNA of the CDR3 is TGTGCCAGCAGGCCAGTAACCGGGGAGCTGTTTTTT.

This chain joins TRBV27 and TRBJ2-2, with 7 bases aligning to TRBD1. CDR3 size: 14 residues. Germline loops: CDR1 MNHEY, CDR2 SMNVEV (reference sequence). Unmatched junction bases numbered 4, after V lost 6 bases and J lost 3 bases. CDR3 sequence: CASRGTVDTGELFF. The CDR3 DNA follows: TGTGCCAGCAGAGGGACAGTGGACACCGGGGAGCTGTTTTTT.

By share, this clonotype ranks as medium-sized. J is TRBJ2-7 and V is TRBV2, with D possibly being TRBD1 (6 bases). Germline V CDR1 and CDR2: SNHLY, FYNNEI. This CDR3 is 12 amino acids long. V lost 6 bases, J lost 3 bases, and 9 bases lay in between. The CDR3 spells CASREDSYEQYF. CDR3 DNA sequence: TGTGCCAGCAGGGAGGACAGCTACGAGCAGTACTTC.

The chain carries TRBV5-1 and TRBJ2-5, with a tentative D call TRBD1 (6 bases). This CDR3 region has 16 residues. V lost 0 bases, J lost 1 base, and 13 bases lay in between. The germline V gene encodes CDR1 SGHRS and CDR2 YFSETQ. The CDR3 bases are TGCGCCAGCAGCTTGGTCCCGGGACACCCCCAAGAGACCCAGTACTTC. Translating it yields CASSLVPGHPQETQYF.

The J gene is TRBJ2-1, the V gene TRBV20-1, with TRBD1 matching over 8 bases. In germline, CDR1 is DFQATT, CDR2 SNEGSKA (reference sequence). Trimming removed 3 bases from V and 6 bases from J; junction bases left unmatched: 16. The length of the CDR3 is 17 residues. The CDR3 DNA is TGCAGTGCTAGCCCCATGGAGTGGGACAGGTTAGGCAATGAGCAGTTCTTC. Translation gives CSASPMEWDRLGNEQFF.

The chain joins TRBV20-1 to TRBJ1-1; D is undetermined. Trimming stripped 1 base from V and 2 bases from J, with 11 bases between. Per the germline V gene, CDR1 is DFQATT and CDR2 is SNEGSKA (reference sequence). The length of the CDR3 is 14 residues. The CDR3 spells CSARVGGPNTEAFF. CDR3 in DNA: TGCAGTGCTAGAGTAGGAGGGCCCAACACTGAAGCTTTCTTT.

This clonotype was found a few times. This CDR3 reads CASSFYGTSRAYF. The CDR3 DNA sequence: TGTGCCAGCAGCTTCTATGGGACCTCCAGGGCGTACTTC. This rearrangement joins TRBV5-8 to TRBJ2-7; D could derive from TRBD1 or TRBD2 (5 bases each). V was trimmed by 2 bases and J by 12 bases, leaving 18 bases between them. In germline, CDR1 is SGHTS, CDR2 YDEGEE. This CDR3 is 13 amino acids long. Filled out from reference TRBV5-8 and TRBJ2-7, the complete variable domain reads EAGVTQSPTHLIKTRGQQATLRCSPISGHTSVYWYQQALGLGLQFLLWYDEGEERNRGNFPPRFSGRQFPNYSSELNVNALELEDSALYLCASSFYGTSRAYFGPGTRLTVT.

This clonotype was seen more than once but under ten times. CDR3 DNA sequence: TGTGCCACCAGTGATGGGAAACAGGGGGTCCACAAATTCTACGAGCAGTACTTC. It translates to CATSDGKQGVHKFYEQYF. The chain links TRBV24-1 to TRBJ2-7; 8 bases map to TRBD1. V trimming: 3 bases; J trimming: 3 bases; junction bases outside the gene matches: 15. This CDR3 spans 18 amino acids. Germline CDR1 reads KGHDR; CDR2 reads SFDVKD.

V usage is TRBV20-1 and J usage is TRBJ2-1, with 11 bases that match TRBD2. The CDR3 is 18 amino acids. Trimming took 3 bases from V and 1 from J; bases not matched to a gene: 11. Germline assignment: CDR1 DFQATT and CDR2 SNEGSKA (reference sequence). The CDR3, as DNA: TGCAGTGCTAGGGGGCCCCTGACTAGCGGGATATCCTACAATGAGCAGTTCTTC. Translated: CSARGPLTSGISYNEQFF.

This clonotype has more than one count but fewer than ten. The CDR3 DNA reads as TGTGCCAGCAGTCCAGTCACAGGGGCGGGCACTGAAGCTTTCTTT. Amino acid sequence: CASSPVTGAGTEAFF. The chain couples TRBV27 to TRBJ1-1; 7 bases fit TRBD1. This CDR3 has 15 residues. V shed 5 bases and J 4 bases; nucleotides not matched to a gene: 10. Germline lookup yields CDR1 MNHEY and CDR2 SMNVEV (reference sequence).

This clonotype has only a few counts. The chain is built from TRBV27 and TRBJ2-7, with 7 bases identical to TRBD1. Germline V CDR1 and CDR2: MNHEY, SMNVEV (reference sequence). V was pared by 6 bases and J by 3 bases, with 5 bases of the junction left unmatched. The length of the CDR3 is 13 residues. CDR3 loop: CASSVQGNYEQYF. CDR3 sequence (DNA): TGTGCCAGCAGCGTACAGGGGAACTACGAGCAGTACTTC.

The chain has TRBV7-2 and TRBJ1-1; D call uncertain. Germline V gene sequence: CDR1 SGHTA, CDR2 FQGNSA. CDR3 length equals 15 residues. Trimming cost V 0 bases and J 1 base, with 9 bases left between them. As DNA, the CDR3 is TGTGCCAGCAGCTTAGCGTCCCTTACGAACACTGAAGCTTTCTTT. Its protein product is CASSLASLTNTEAFF.

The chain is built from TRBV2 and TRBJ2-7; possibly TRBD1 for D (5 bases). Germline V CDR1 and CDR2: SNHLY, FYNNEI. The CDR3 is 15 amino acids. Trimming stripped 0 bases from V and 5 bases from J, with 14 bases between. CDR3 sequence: CASSEAQGIDDEQYF. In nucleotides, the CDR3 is TGTGCCAGCAGTGAAGCGCAGGGTATTGACGACGAGCAGTACTTC.

CDR3 sequence: CASSYSTLRPYTEAFF. Here the CDR3 DNA reads TGTGCCAGCAGTTACTCGACTCTCCGGCCGTACACTGAAGCTTTCTTT. The chain has TRBV6-2 or TRBV6-3 and TRBJ1-1; D uncertain. The V and J ends lost 0 bases and 3 bases respectively, with 14 bases between them. Germline-derived CDR1 and CDR2 are MNHEY and SVGEGT. The CDR3 is made up of 16 amino acids.

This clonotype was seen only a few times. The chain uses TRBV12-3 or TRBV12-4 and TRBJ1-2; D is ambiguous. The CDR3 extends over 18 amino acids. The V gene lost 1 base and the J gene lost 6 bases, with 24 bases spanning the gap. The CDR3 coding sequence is TGTGCCAGCAGTTTAGGGCGAAACAAGAGATACATTGAGGATGGCTACACCTTC. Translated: CASSLGRNKRYIEDGYTF.

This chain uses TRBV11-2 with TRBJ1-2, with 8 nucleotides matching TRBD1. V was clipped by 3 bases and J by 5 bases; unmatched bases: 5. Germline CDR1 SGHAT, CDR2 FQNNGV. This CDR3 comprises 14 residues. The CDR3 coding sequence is TGTGCCAGCAGCTTGGACAGGGCTGGGTATGGCTACACCTTC. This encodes CASSLDRAGYGYTF.

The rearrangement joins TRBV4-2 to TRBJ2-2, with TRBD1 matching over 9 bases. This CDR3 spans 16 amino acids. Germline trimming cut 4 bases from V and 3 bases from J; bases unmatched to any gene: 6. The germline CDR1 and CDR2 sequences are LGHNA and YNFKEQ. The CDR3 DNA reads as TGTGCCAGCAGCCGCTCCGGGACAGGGTACACCGGGGAGCTGTTTTTT. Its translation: CASSRSGTGYTGELFF.

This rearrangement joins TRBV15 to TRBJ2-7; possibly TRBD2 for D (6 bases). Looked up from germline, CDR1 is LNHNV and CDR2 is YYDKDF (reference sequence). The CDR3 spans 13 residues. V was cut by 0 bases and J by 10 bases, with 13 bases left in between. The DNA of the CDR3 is TGTGCCACCAGCAGAGATTATAGGAGGGGACAGTACTTC. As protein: CATSRDYRRGQYF.

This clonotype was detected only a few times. CDR3 region: CASRRVRRTYEQYF. The DNA for the CDR3 is TGCGCCAGCAGGAGGGTGCGAAGGACATACGAGCAGTACTTC. The rearrangement joins TRBV5-1 to TRBJ2-7; the D call may be TRBD1 or TRBD2 (5 bases each). CDR3 size: 14 residues. CDR1 and CDR2 (germline): SGHRS, YFSETQ. Trimming pared 5 bases from V and 4 bases from J, leaving 16 bases between.

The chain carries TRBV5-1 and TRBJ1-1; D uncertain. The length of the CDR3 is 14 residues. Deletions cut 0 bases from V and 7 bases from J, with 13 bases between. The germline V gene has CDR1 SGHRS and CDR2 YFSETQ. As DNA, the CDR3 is TGCGCCAGCAGCTTGGAAGTCACGACCAGTGAAGCTTTCTTT. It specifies CASSLEVTTSEAFF.